This T cell receptor (beta chain) was captured in a study of T cell responses to AZD1222 COVID-19 vaccine (dated by TCRdb to the early 2020s). Background for the entire study: TCR sequencing covered some 240 trial participants: 200 to 220 given two doses of AZD1222 and around 26 given two doses of MenACWY control vaccine. Enrollment into the trials was organized by age into subgroups of 18-55, 56-69 and 70-plus years, and those subgroups contained 148, 28 and 57 TCR-sequenced participants, respectively.

The CDR3 runs 15 amino acids, cysteine and phenylalanine included. The entry retains the CDR3 DNA only, 45 bases that are in frame from base 1. V lost 7 bases and J lost 4 bases, and the count of bases not matched to a germline gene is 9. The germline V gene (reference sequence) provides CDR1 PRHDT and CDR2 FYEKMQ. Points on this clone: The target of this receptor is not known. No base-level quality is on record; no much larger clone is a single base apart.

The CDR3 regions of human TCRbeta chains were subjected to immunosequencing. Concerning the study's data processing: Repertoire TCRs were matched against a reference library of SARS-CoV-2-specific TCRs generated with the MIRA antigen-specificity platform. Breadth was defined as the fraction of unique TCRs that were SARS-CoV-2-associated, and depth was defined as the fraction of total T cells that were SARS-CoV-2-associated. Using the MIRA data, each spike-specific TCR was mapped to the spike region that the TCR reacts to and placed in a CD4 or CD8 class. Log10-transformed breadth and depth values were compared by one-way ANOVA with Sidak's multiple comparisons tests. TCRdb took over this immuneACCESS table, retaining in-frame rearrangements with V and J assigned. Such tables are incomplete; in checked studies, under half of the missing clones stem from an unresolved V gene, and the remainder is unexplained. That table is the source of V, J and clone size, and D and trimming were worked out from the DNA. Across this sample there are approximately 150,000 clones, with just under 95% seen only once. Of the sample, roughly 12% is held by the ten largest clones.

This sample's time point label indicates: sample from adult after SARS-CoV-2 infection, after symptom onset. A couple of convalescent COVID-19 patients, sampled after symptom onset from adults with prior SARS-CoV-2 infection, were also TCR-sequenced for comparison. Broad study findings and their caveats: Vaccine-associated CD4 TCRs spanned the whole spike protein, with dominant responses in regions 160-218 and 743-854. Because no samples from the day 14 peak response were available, repertoires could be characterized only after the peak T cell response. In the small 56-69-year group, the increase in depth fell short of significance, most likely because of low power. Epitopes outside the regions mutated in the B.1.351 and B.1.1.7 variants were reportedly recognized by nearly half of the unique spike-specific TCRs. Participants were mostly white British and included more females than males, and it was suggested by the authors that clonal diversity may have been underestimated. Spike-specific TCR breadth and depth rose significantly after two AZD1222 doses compared with day 0 and with MenACWY recipients. Conclusions about previously exposed vaccinees are limited, since just a handful of AZD1222 recipients were seropositive for SARS-CoV-2 at baseline.

Here the sequenced sample was peripheral blood, taken after recovery from COVID-19. The chain is assembled from TRBV13 and TRBJ2-3; 9 nucleotides in the junction match TRBD2. The receptor comes from an adult who had recovered from COVID-19. For the CDR3, the sequence is CASTPSSGIADTQYF. DNA sequence: TGTGCCAGCACCCCCTCTAGCGGGATTGCAGATACGCAGTATTTT.